These 3 T cell receptor beta chains came from one sample sequenced in a study of blood T cell repertoires in COVID-19 (TCRdb year 2020). Receptor libraries were prepared by the immunoSEQ multiplex PCR assay. TCRdb obtained this table from immuneACCESS and retained in-frame rearrangements with V and J assigned. These tables miss some clones; where compared with another copy, unresolved V genes account for less than half of the shortfall, and the remainder is unexplained. The sample table holds about 59,000 clones, of which more than 85% were seen once. Approximately 5.1% of the sample belongs to the ten largest clones. The sample was peripheral blood. These TCRs come from a man older than 75 in a cohort sampled during active COVID-19.

The chain recombines TRBV6-5 with TRBJ2-1, with D possibly being TRBD2 (8 bases). The V end was cut by 10 bases, the J end by 5 bases, with 18 bases between. This CDR3 has 14 amino acids. Germline CDR1 is MNHEY and CDR2 is SVGAGI. CDR3 in DNA: TGTGCCACCGGGAGGGGGCTAGCGAACAATGAGCAGTTCTTC. Its protein is CATGRGLANNEQFF.

The rearrangement joins TRBV5-6 to TRBJ1-4; D is unresolved. Germline assignment: CDR1 SGHDT and CDR2 YYEEEE. V was trimmed by 2 bases and J by 4 bases, leaving 6 bases between them. The CDR3 totals 13 residues. In DNA, the CDR3 is TGTGCCAGCAGCTTTGGGCGTAATGAAAAACTGTTTTTT. Its protein product is CASSFGRNEKLFF. Full variable domain (remainder filled in from reference TRBV5-6 and TRBJ1-4): DAGVTQSPTHLIKTRGQQVTLRCSPKSGHDTVSWYQQALGQGPQFIFQYYEEEERQRGNFPDRFSGHQFPNYSSELNVNALLLGDSALYLCASSFGRNEKLFFGSGTQLSVL.

The chain combines TRBV9 with TRBJ1-1, with D uncertain. Trimming left V 0 bases short and J 7 bases short, with 13 bases between. This CDR3 is 14 amino acids long. From germline, CDR1 is SGDLS and CDR2 YYNGEE. For the CDR3, the DNA is TGTGCCAGCAGCGTAGGCAACGGAGGATATGAAGCTTTCTTT. Protein: CASSVGNGGYEAFF.